The TCR beta chain under discussion was sequenced for a study of blood T cell repertoires in COVID-19. Overall study context: Sample material is recorded as cDNA or gDNA derived from T cells, B-cell-depleted T cells, or PBMCs.

What the recovered Cohort 3 donors had was two negative PCRs, clearance, or symptom resolution. This table comes from immunoSEQ multiplex PCR, and its TCRdb copy is limited to in-frame clones, with some not included. The sample yields some 170,000 clones, roughly 82% seen once. The CDR3 extends over 12 amino acids. CDR1 and CDR2 from the germline V gene are MDHEN and SYDVKM. V lost 7 bases and J 2 bases, leaving 9 bases between the germline ends. This sequence was found in a man aged 50 to 60 who had recovered from COVID-19. Sequencing was done on a sample of PBMCs or T cells enriched from blood (not recorded which). The rearrangement links TRBV28 to TRBJ2-7, with TRBD1 as a possible D gene (6 bases). The CDR3: CASKQGPYEQYF. Written as DNA, the CDR3 is TGTGCCAGCAAACAGGGACCCTACGAGCAGTACTTC.